What follows is one T cell receptor (beta chain) and its context. This clonotype turned up a few times. There is no known antigen for this receptor. Base qualities are not recorded, but no much larger clone differs from it by a single base. These data belong to a study of CD8 T cells in ankylosing spondylitis (TCRdb year 2017). The study in broad terms: T cell receptor beta repertoires were profiled in healthy donors and ankylosing spondylitis patients so that disease-linked TCR variants could be found. The full study cohort was made up of about 24 ankylosing spondylitis patients and 108 healthy donors. Peripheral blood was sampled, and synovial fluid was also collected from ankylosing spondylitis patients.

The germline V and J ends show losses of 0 bases and 10 bases respectively, and no gene match explains 3 bases of the junction. The CDR1 and CDR2 encoded by the germline V gene are SGHRS and YFSETQ. The CDR3 holds 13 amino acids from the cysteine to the phenylalanine. The DNA shown is the 39-base CDR3, in frame from base 1. General conclusions and limits of the study: A TCR beta motif made up of fewer than 10 highly homologous amino acid variants appeared to be characteristic of blood from ankylosing spondylitis patients. The disease-linked clones were reported to be significantly enriched in matched synovial fluid samples from ankylosing spondylitis patients. A CD8+ phenotype was shown by the disease-linked clones, which were found at relatively low frequencies in peripheral blood. Some TCR beta motif variants had previously been reported in synovial fluid and blood of reactive arthritis patients, which suggested common disease-initiation mechanisms.

Reads for this sample came from an Illumina HiSeq 2500. Quantitative 5'-RACE with molecular barcodes was the method used to prepare the TCR beta libraries. On the study's bioinformatics: A new computational method based on a probabilistic model of VDJ rearrangement was used to identify disease-linked TCR variants. TCRdb ran its own pipeline on the public reads, namely fastp trimming at Q25 and MiXCR clone calling, and kept in-frame beta chains. Under each unique CDR3 protein, matching rows form one entry showing the most common genes and DNA. The V and J calls and clone size come from TCRdb's table, not from the authors' own analysis. This sample is represented by roughly 130,000 distinct CDR3 sequences; approximately 15% of them were singletons. 2.5% to 3.5% of the sample is in the top ten clones.

The chain is encoded by TRBV5-1 joined to TRBJ2-1; TRBD1 lines up with 8 middle nucleotides. The sequence was collected from a female donor with ankylosing spondylitis or in good health (not recorded which). Sequencing was carried out using blood, either unsorted or a sorted T cell fraction (not recorded which). The CDR3 is CASSLVQGGEQFF. The DNA sequence is given as TGCGCCAGCAGCTTGGTACAGGGGGGCGAGCAGTTCTTC.